These 30 T cell receptor beta chains were sequenced from one sample in a study of T cell changes during pregnancy in multiple sclerosis. Only in-frame clones appear in the TCRdb table, and some are missing; sequencing was by immunoSEQ multiplex PCR. The sample shows around 71,000 clones, about 92% of them seen only once. The specimen comprised peripheral blood, sampled in the third trimester of pregnancy. All receptors come from a female donor with multiple sclerosis, enrolled in a pregnancy study.

The genes are TRBV30 and TRBJ1-4; no clear D gene. Germline V CDR1 and CDR2: GTSNPN, SVGIG (reference sequence). The CDR3 is 13 residues long. Trimming removed 5 bases at V and 5 bases at J, with 12 bases between. Written as DNA, the CDR3 is TGTGCCTGGGGTGGGCAGAAGAATGAAAAACTGTTTTTT. Amino acid sequence: CAWGGQKNEKLFF. Full variable domain (rest looked up from reference TRBV30 and TRBJ1-4): SQTIHQWPATLVQPVGSPLSLECTVEGTSNPNLYWYRQAAGRGLQLLFYSVGIGQISSEVPQNLSASRPQDRQFILSSKKLLLSDSGFYLCAWGGQKNEKLFFGSGTQLSVL.

The rearrangement links TRBV27 to TRBJ2-7; 7 bases agree with TRBD1. In germline, CDR1 is MNHEY, CDR2 SMNVEV (reference sequence). Losses at the gene ends were 5 bases for V and 2 bases for J; bases not matched to a gene: 3. The CDR3 spans 13 residues. CDR3 nucleotides: TGTGCCAGCAGTCCAGGACAGGCCTACGAGCAGTACTTC. Protein product: CASSPGQAYEQYF.

The chain combines TRBV30 with TRBJ1-6; no definite D call. The ends were cut back, 3 bases at V and 0 bases at J, with 12 bases in the middle. The CDR3 sequence is 16 residues long. The germline gives CDR1 GTSNPN, CDR2 SVGIG (reference sequence). The chain's CDR3 is CAWRDLDYSYNSPLHF. In DNA, the CDR3 is TGTGCCTGGAGGGACTTAGACTACTCCTATAATTCACCCCTCCACTTT. Based on the CDR3 plus reference TRBV30 and TRBJ1-6, the full variable domain is SQTIHQWPATLVQPVGSPLSLECTVEGTSNPNLYWYRQAAGRGLQLLFYSVGIGQISSEVPQNLSASRPQDRQFILSSKKLLLSDSGFYLCAWRDLDYSYNSPLHFGNGTRLTVT.

The chain combines TRBV4-2 with TRBJ2-1, with D perhaps TRBD2 (6 bases). In germline, CDR1 is LGHNA, CDR2 YNFKEQ. V lost 4 bases, J lost 13 bases, and 26 bases lay in between. CDR3 length: 16 residues. The CDR3 nucleotides are TGTGCCAGCAGCCGCATAATAGGGACTTCAGGATCCTTACAGTTCTTC. Residues: CASSRIIGTSGSLQFF.

The chain couples TRBV5-8 to TRBJ2-1; TRBD2 is a possible D gene (5 bases). The ends were cut back, 6 bases at V and 7 bases at J, with 20 bases in the middle. From germline, CDR1 is SGHTS and CDR2 YDEGEE. This CDR3 is built from 15 residues. The CDR3 here is CASNRNTRVLNEQFF. CDR3 nucleotide sequence: TGTGCCAGCAATCGTAATACGAGGGTCCTAAATGAGCAGTTCTTC.

This rearrangement joins TRBV28 to TRBJ1-4; TRBD1 might be the D (6 bases). The germline V gene has CDR1 MDHEN and CDR2 SYDVKM. The CDR3 is 14 residues long. The V and J ends lost 2 bases and 8 bases respectively, with 12 bases between them. CDR3 nucleotides: TGTGCCAGCAGTTTAGTACAGGGCGGCGAAAAACTGTTTTTT. Translation: CASSLVQGGEKLFF.

The chain combines TRBV7-2 with TRBJ2-3; a weak D match, TRBD1 (6 bases). The V gene's germline CDR1 is SGHTA and CDR2 FQGNSA. Trimming left V 1 base short and J 0 bases short, with 8 bases between. The CDR3 is 15 residues long. The CDR3 reads CASSLGQVSTDTQYF. The CDR3 nucleotides read TGTGCCAGCAGCTTAGGACAGGTTAGCACAGATACGCAGTATTTT.

The V call is TRBV10-2, the J call TRBJ1-1; 8 nucleotides agree with TRBD1. The V and J ends lost 6 bases and 3 bases, in that order; junction bases with no gene match: 6. This CDR3 has 14 residues. Germline V gene lookup returns CDR1 WSHSY and CDR2 SAAADI. The CDR3 DNA reads TGCGCCAGCAGCCAGGGGGCTGGCGACACTGAAGCTTTCTTT. Translating it yields CASSQGAGDTEAFF.

The CDR3 is CASSIDGRGPGTGELFF. The CDR3 coding sequence is TGTGCCAGTAGTATAGATGGGAGAGGGCCGGGCACCGGGGAGCTGTTTTTT. This chain connects TRBV19 to TRBJ2-2; D possibly corresponds to TRBD2 (5 bases). This CDR3 comprises 17 residues. The germline V and J ends were trimmed by 0 bases and 4 bases, with 15 bases remaining between them. In germline, CDR1 is LNHDA, CDR2 SQIVND (reference sequence).

V and J are TRBV5-6 and TRBJ1-2; a possible D gene is TRBD1 (6 bases). The CDR3 extends over 14 amino acids. Germline V gives CDR1 SGHDT, CDR2 YYEEEE. With 4 bases removed from V and 4 bases from J, the gap between germline ends came to 14 bases. CDR3 in amino acids: CASSTQGLLYGYTF. The CDR3 DNA sequence: TGTGCCAGCAGCACACAGGGTCTGCTCTATGGCTACACCTTC.

The V and J genes are TRBV28 and TRBJ1-1; 8 nucleotides agree with TRBD1. CDR1 MDHEN and CDR2 SYDVKM come from the germline V gene. The V segment lost 5 bases and the J segment 2 bases; nucleotides outside the gene matches: 7. The CDR3 loop spans 15 amino acids. The CDR3 protein is CASSQTGTGNTEAFF. Written as DNA, the CDR3 is TGTGCCAGCAGTCAGACCGGGACAGGCAACACTGAAGCTTTCTTT.

The V gene is TRBV6-4, the J gene TRBJ2-7; 11 bases map to TRBD2. Germline assignment: CDR1 MRHNA and CDR2 SNTAGT. This CDR3 spans 15 amino acids. The V segment lost 3 bases and the J segment 2 bases; nucleotides outside the gene matches: 3. CDR3 sequence: CASSELAGDAYEQYF. For the CDR3, the DNA is TGTGCCAGCAGTGAACTAGCGGGAGACGCCTACGAGCAGTACTTC.

The V and J genes are TRBV28 and TRBJ2-3; 12 bases map to TRBD1. This CDR3 contains 18 residues. CDR1 and CDR2 from the germline V gene are MDHEN and SYDVKM. Trimming cost V 6 bases and J 2 bases; bases outside gene matches: 12. CDR3 coding DNA: TGTGCCAGCAGGCAGCCGGGACAGGGGGCCCCCTCCACAGATACGCAGTATTTT. Its translation: CASRQPGQGAPSTDTQYF. Together with reference TRBV28 and TRBJ2-3, the CDR3 gives the full variable domain: DVKVTQSSRYLVKRTGEKVFLECVQDMDHENMFWYRQDPGLGLRLIYFSYDVKMKEKGDIPEGYSVSREKKERFSLILESASTNQTSMYLCASRQPGQGAPSTDTQYFGPGTRLTVL.

This chain joins TRBV6-5 and TRBJ1-1; TRBD1 aligns across 8 bases. The CDR3 sequence is 15 residues long. V trimming: 2 bases; J trimming: 7 bases; junction bases outside the gene matches: 9. Germline V gene sequence: CDR1 MNHEY, CDR2 SVGAGI. CDR3 in DNA: TGTGCCAGCAGTTACCCGACCCGGACAGGGTTTGAAGCTTTCTTT. Translating gives CASSYPTRTGFEAFF.

The rearrangement links TRBV7-9 to TRBJ2-1, with unresolved D. The V end was cut by 5 bases, the J end by 10 bases, with 18 bases between. The CDR3 is 14 amino acids. Per germline, CDR1 SEHNR and CDR2 FQNEAQ (reference sequence). The CDR3 bases are TGTGCCAGCAGCCCCCTGGAGCTAATCCAGGAGCAGTTCTTC. Translation: CASSPLELIQEQFF. Supplemented by reference TRBV7-9 and TRBJ2-1, the full variable domain reads DTGVSQNPRHKITKRGQNVTFRCDPISEHNRLYWYRQTLGQGPEFLTYFQNEAQLEKSRLLSDRFSAERPKGSFSTLEIQRTEQGDSAMYLCASSPLELIQEQFFGPGTRLTVL.

V is TRBV19 and J is TRBJ1-2; 8 positions agree with TRBD1. The germline V gene has CDR1 LNHDA and CDR2 SQIVND (reference sequence). This CDR3 contains 13 residues. Trimming at V came to 7 bases and at J to 8 bases, leaving 9 bases not matched to a gene. The CDR3 reads CASNSDRAEGYTF. CDR3 DNA sequence: TGTGCCAGTAACTCGGACAGGGCGGAAGGCTACACCTTC.

V is TRBV7-7 and J is TRBJ2-5; tentatively, D is TRBD1 (5 bases). The V gene's germline CDR1 is SSHAT and CDR2 FNYEAQ (reference sequence). The germline V and J ends were trimmed by 1 base and 2 bases, with 8 bases remaining between them. The CDR3 runs 14 residues. As DNA, the CDR3 is TGTGCCAGCAGCTTAGGTTCAGGGCAAGAGACCCAGTACTTC. This sequence encodes CASSLGSGQETQYF.

V and J are TRBV10-3 and TRBJ2-2; perhaps TRBD2 as D (6 bases). V gave up 7 bases and J gave up 3 bases, with 15 bases separating them. The CDR3 totals 15 residues. From germline, CDR1 is ENHRY and CDR2 SYGVKD. The CDR3, as DNA: TGTGCCATCACCGCGGGATATGGGGACACCGGGGAGCTGTTTTTT. Its translation is CAITAGYGDTGELFF.

The rearrangement joins TRBV6-1 to TRBJ2-7; 9 bases are a match to TRBD1. The CDR3 is 15 residues long. Germline values: CDR1 MNHNS, CDR2 SASEGT. V shed 8 bases and J 3 bases; nucleotides not matched to a gene: 11. This chain's CDR3 is CASDRGTGNIYEQYF. CDR3 in DNA: TGTGCCAGCGACCGGGGGACAGGGAATATCTACGAGCAGTACTTC.

The genes are TRBV28 and TRBJ1-1; unclear D gene. Deletions cut 3 bases from V and 2 bases from J, with 10 bases between. The CDR3 contains 14 residues. CDR1 is MDHEN and CDR2 is SYDVKM in the germline V gene. The CDR3 DNA follows: TGTGCCAGCAGTTTGGTAGGAGTTAACACTGAAGCTTTCTTT. Translated, it gives CASSLVGVNTEAFF.

The chain carries TRBV29-1 and TRBJ1-1; D is ambiguous. The CDR3 contains 11 residues. Trimming took 7 bases from V and 3 from J, leaving 9 bases between them. Germline CDR1 is SQVTM and CDR2 is ANQGSEA. CDR3 DNA: TGCAGCGCCCACAAATACACTGAAGCTTTCTTT. Translating gives CSAHKYTEAFF.

V usage is TRBV4-2 and J usage is TRBJ2-1; 7 positions agree with TRBD2. Germline-derived CDR1 and CDR2 are LGHNA and YNFKEQ. This CDR3 spans 15 amino acids. Losses at the gene ends were 7 bases for V and 5 bases for J; bases not matched to a gene: 11. As DNA, the CDR3 is TGTGCCAGCACCTTAGGACCCGGGACTAACAATGAGCAGTTCTTC. Its translation: CASTLGPGTNNEQFF.

The rearrangement joins TRBV18 to TRBJ2-3; no definite D call. This CDR3 is 15 amino acids long. V shed 3 bases and J shed 0 bases, with 10 bases lying between them. Germline V gene sequence: CDR1 KGHSH, CDR2 LQKENI. The CDR3: CASSPRLTSTDTQYF. The CDR3 nucleotides read TGTGCCAGCTCACCGAGGCTTACTAGCACAGATACGCAGTATTTT.

This chain joins TRBV4-1 and TRBJ2-7; TRBD1 aligns across 8 bases. This CDR3 has 15 amino acids. Germline loops: CDR1 MGHRA, CDR2 YSYEKL. The V gene end was trimmed by 4 bases and the J gene end by 6 bases; junction bases not matched to a gene: 11. The CDR3 region is CASSRVLTGGFEQYF. The CDR3 nucleotides are TGCGCCAGCAGCCGGGTATTAACAGGGGGGTTCGAGCAGTACTTC.

The V gene is TRBV27, the J gene TRBJ2-7; 8 positions match TRBD2. This CDR3 contains 15 residues. Germline V gene data show CDR1 as MNHEY and CDR2 as SMNVEV (reference sequence). The V segment lost 4 bases and the J segment 4 bases; nucleotides outside the gene matches: 9. This CDR3 reads CASSSSGGRSYEQYF. For the CDR3, the DNA is TGTGCCAGCAGTTCGTCTGGCGGGAGGTCGTACGAGCAGTACTTC.

The chain couples TRBV5-4 to TRBJ2-1, with TRBD2 matching over 7 bases. The CDR3 has 17 residues. V lost 5 bases, J lost 4 bases, and 15 bases stayed unmatched. The germline CDR1 and CDR2 sequences are SGHNT and YYREEE (reference sequence). For the CDR3, the DNA is TGTGCCAGCAGACTCGGTTCAGCGGGGCTCTCGTACAATGAGCAGTTCTTC. Its protein is CASRLGSAGLSYNEQFF.

The V call is TRBV7-2, the J call TRBJ2-1; 9 nucleotides agree with TRBD2. The germline gives CDR1 SGHTA, CDR2 FQGNSA. The CDR3 length is 18 residues. V shed 2 bases, J shed 2 bases, and the junction held 10 bases outside the gene matches. DNA of the CDR3: TGTGCCAGCAGCTTACAGGGCGGGCTAGCGGGAACCTACAATGAGCAGTTCTTC. Amino acids: CASSLQGGLAGTYNEQFF.

This chain joins TRBV2 and TRBJ1-1; maybe TRBD1 (5 bases). Germline V gene lookup returns CDR1 SNHLY and CDR2 FYNNEI. Trimming stripped 5 bases from V and 2 bases from J, with 21 bases between. The CDR3 totals 17 residues. The CDR3 reads CASSFDPSGRANTEAFF. For the CDR3, the DNA is TGTGCCAGCAGTTTCGATCCTTCCGGCAGGGCCAACACTGAAGCTTTCTTT. The full variable domain, in which reference TRBV2 and TRBJ1-1 provide the parts outside the CDR3, is EPEVTQTPSHQVTQMGQEVILRCVPISNHLYFYWYRQILGQKVEFLVSFYNNEISEKSEIFDDQFSVERPDGSNFTLKIRSTKLEDSAMYFCASSFDPSGRANTEAFFGQGTRLTVV.

The rearrangement uses TRBV6-4 and TRBJ2-3; TRBD2 matches at 12 bases. The CDR3 sequence is 15 residues long. Germline-derived CDR1 and CDR2 are MRHNA and SNTAGT. Losses at the gene ends were 6 bases for V and 4 bases for J; bases not matched to a gene: 5. The CDR3 loop reads CASRASGRVSDTQYF. The CDR3 nucleotides are TGTGCCAGCAGAGCTAGCGGGAGGGTATCAGATACGCAGTATTTT.

The chain uses TRBV6-6 and TRBJ2-1; D remains unclear. The germline V and J ends were trimmed by 5 bases and 9 bases, with 11 bases remaining between them. The germline gives CDR1 MNHNY, CDR2 SVGAGI (reference sequence). The CDR3 covers 12 residues. The CDR3 is CASSRVVGEQFF. The DNA of the CDR3 is TGTGCCAGCAGTCGGGTTGTCGGTGAGCAGTTCTTC.